This record looks at one TCR beta chain sequence and its context. Trimming took off 0 bases at V and 0 bases at J, with 9 bases between the two ends. Germline values: CDR1 GTSNPN, CDR2 SVGIG (reference sequence). The CDR3 extends over 15 amino acids. Original processing methods: Amplification of reference gene primers provided the estimated nucleated cell counts. Profiling relied on immunoSEQ multiplex PCR, and the TCRdb table lists in-frame clones only, not all of them. V, J and clone size reflect that table, while D and trimming were determined from the DNA. The table has about 64,000 clones, roughly 85% seen once. The data stem from a study of blood T cell repertoires in COVID-19.

What was sequenced was peripheral blood. The V and J genes are TRBV30 and TRBJ2-1; D remains unclear. The receptor was isolated from a woman aged 55-70 years with COVID-19, enrolled during active disease. Written as DNA, the CDR3 is TGTGCCTGGAGTGTACTTGGCGGCTCCTACAATGAGCAGTTCTTC. The encoded protein is CAWSVLGGSYNEQFF.